This T cell receptor (beta chain) was identified in a study of T-cell memory formation after mild COVID-19. Study-level information: TCR clusters were mostly donor specific. Study-level points and caveats: CD4+ bias marked clones expanding day 15 to 37, unlike balanced contracting clones. Pre-infection memory contained some responding clones, which suggested that cross-reactive memory had joined.

The 5'RACE method, run with constant-segment primers, produced TCR alpha and TCR beta cDNA libraries (carrying sample barcodes and UMIs). One entry per CDR3 protein, called by TCRdb with MiXCR from the 5' RACE reads. The data show 65,000 to 90,000 distinct CDR3 sequences, around 13% seen once. J lost 1 base, V lost 6 bases, and 12 bases had no gene match. This CDR3 spans 17 amino acids. Germline V lookup: CDR1 SQVTM, CDR2 ANQGSEA. Notes on this clonotype: Its specificity is not known.

The gene calls are TRBV29-1 and TRBJ1-3; 10 nucleotides agree with TRBD1. Specimen: PBMCs or a T cell subset sorted from them (not recorded which). The clonotype was recovered from an adult woman who had mild COVID-19 (a few samples of this study predate the infection). Cell type and time point are not known. The CDR3: CSVTMWDRGVSGNTIYF. CDR3 coding DNA: TGCAGCGTAACGATGTGGGACAGGGGAGTTTCTGGAAACACCATATATTTT. The full variable domain, with the rest looked up from reference TRBV29-1 and TRBJ1-3, is SAVISQKPSRDICQRGTSLTIQCQVDSQVTMMFWYRQQPGQSLTLIATANQGSEATYESGFVIDKFPISRPNLTFSTLTVSNMSPEDSSIYLCSVTMWDRGVSGNTIYFGEGSWLTVV.